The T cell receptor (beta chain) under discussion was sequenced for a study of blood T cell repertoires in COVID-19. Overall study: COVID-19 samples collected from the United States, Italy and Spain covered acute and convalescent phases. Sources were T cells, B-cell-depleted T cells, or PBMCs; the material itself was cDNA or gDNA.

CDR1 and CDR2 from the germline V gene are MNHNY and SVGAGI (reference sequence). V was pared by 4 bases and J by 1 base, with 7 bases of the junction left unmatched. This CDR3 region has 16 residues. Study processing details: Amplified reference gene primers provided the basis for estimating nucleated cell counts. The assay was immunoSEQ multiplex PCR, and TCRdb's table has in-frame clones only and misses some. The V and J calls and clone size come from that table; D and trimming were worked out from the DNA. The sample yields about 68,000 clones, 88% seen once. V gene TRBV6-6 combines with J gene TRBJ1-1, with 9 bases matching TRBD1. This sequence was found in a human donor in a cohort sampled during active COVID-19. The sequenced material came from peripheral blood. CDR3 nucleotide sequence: TGTGCCAGCAGTTCGCGACAGGGGGTAACGAACACTGAAGCTTTCTTT. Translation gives CASSSRQGVTNTEAFF.